Listed here are 24 T cell receptor beta chains from one sample, sequenced in a study of blood T cell repertoires in COVID-19. Clones were read by immunoSEQ multiplex PCR, and TCRdb kept only the in-frame ones, dropping some. This sample has just over 300,000 clones, with about nine tenths found just once. The material sequenced was PBMCs or T cells enriched from blood (not recorded which). The origin of the receptors is a woman under 30 who had recovered from COVID-19.

The genes are TRBV5-1 and TRBJ2-7; D unresolved. The CDR3 has 15 amino acids. The V gene lost 0 bases and the J gene lost 2 bases, with 12 bases spanning the gap. CDR1 is SGHRS and CDR2 is YFSETQ in the germline V gene. CDR3 protein: CASSLVAGNAYEQYF. The CDR3 DNA reads TGCGCCAGCAGCTTGGTGGCAGGAAATGCCTACGAGCAGTACTTC.

This sequence joins TRBV19 and TRBJ2-4; 7 nucleotides align to TRBD2. Germline V gives CDR1 LNHDA, CDR2 SQIVND (reference sequence). The V and J ends lost 10 bases and 1 base, in that order; junction bases with no gene match: 4. The CDR3 has 13 amino acids. This chain's CDR3 is CATLGGAKNIQYF. CDR3 nucleotide sequence: TGTGCCACGCTGGGGGGGGCCAAAAACATTCAGTACTTC.

The J gene is TRBJ1-4, the V gene TRBV18, with 8 nucleotides matching TRBD1. The CDR3 has 14 residues. V shed 6 bases and J 8 bases; nucleotides not matched to a gene: 8. Germline assignment: CDR1 KGHSH and CDR2 LQKENI. The CDR3 loop is CASSPGQEGEKLFF. The CDR3 coding sequence is TGTGCCAGCTCGCCGGGACAGGAGGGGGAAAAACTGTTTTTT.

The rearrangement joins TRBV6-4 to TRBJ2-7; a possible D gene is TRBD2 (5 bases). Looked up from germline, CDR1 is MRHNA and CDR2 is SNTAGT. The V end lost 8 bases, the J end lost 3 bases, and 8 bases lay between the germline ends. CDR3 length: 11 amino acids. CDR3 in DNA: TGTGCCAGCTGCCGGGACTACGAGCAGTACTTC. It translates to CASCRDYEQYF.

This sequence joins TRBV5-1 and TRBJ1-1; tentatively, D is TRBD1 (6 bases). V gave up 4 bases and J gave up 0 bases, with 16 bases separating them. The V gene's germline CDR1 is SGHRS and CDR2 YFSETQ. The CDR3 loop spans 16 amino acids. The CDR3 region has the DNA TGCGCCAGCAGCAGGGATCCGGGACAAATGAACACTGAAGCTTTCTTT. It is translated as CASSRDPGQMNTEAFF.

This clone has a single count. The V and J genes are TRBV10-3 and TRBJ2-5, with a possible D match to TRBD1 (5 bases). This CDR3 has 14 amino acids. The germline V gene has CDR1 ENHRY and CDR2 SYGVKD. Trimming removed 4 bases from V and 5 bases from J, with 14 bases in between. CDR3 protein: CAISGDQGVETQYF. CDR3 nucleotide sequence: TGTGCCATCAGTGGTGACCAGGGCGTGGAGACCCAGTACTTC.

V usage is TRBV5-4 and J usage is TRBJ2-5, with 11 bases aligning to TRBD2. The V and J ends lost 5 bases and 0 bases, in that order; junction bases with no gene match: 6. The germline V gene encodes CDR1 SGHNT and CDR2 YYREEE (reference sequence). The CDR3 sequence is 16 residues long. The CDR3 sequence: CASRAPGLADQETQYF. The CDR3, as DNA: TGTGCCAGCAGAGCCCCGGGACTAGCGGACCAAGAGACCCAGTACTTC.

The chain couples TRBV7-9 to TRBJ2-1; no firm D call. This CDR3 is 13 amino acids long. From germline, CDR1 is SEHNR and CDR2 FQNEAQ (reference sequence). Trimming cost V 2 bases and J 6 bases, with 8 bases left between them. CDR3 protein: CASSLTTTNEQFF. Here the CDR3 DNA reads TGTGCCAGCAGCTTAACGACAACCAATGAGCAGTTCTTC.

The chain recombines TRBV3-1 (or the pseudogene TRBV3-2) with TRBJ2-7, with D tentatively TRBD2 (5 bases). Trimming took 3 bases from V and 4 from J, leaving 10 bases between them. The CDR3 extends over 13 amino acids. Germline CDR1 and CDR2: LGHDT and YNNKEL (reference sequence). For the CDR3, the DNA is TGTGCCAGCAGCCACGGGGATGGGTACGAGCAGTACTTC. It yields the protein CASSHGDGYEQYF.

A few counts support this clone. V is TRBV2 and J is TRBJ1-2, with 9 bases fitting TRBD1. The CDR3 totals 14 residues. Germline-derived CDR1 and CDR2 are SNHLY and FYNNEI. Trimming at V came to 6 bases and at J to 4 bases, leaving 6 bases not matched to a gene. The CDR3 coding sequence is TGTGCCAGCAGCCCCGGACAGGGGAGCTATGGCTACACCTTC. Protein sequence: CASSPGQGSYGYTF.

This clone was found many times. The chain has TRBV6-5 and TRBJ2-2, with 9 bases fitting TRBD1. CDR3 size: 14 residues. J was trimmed by 3 bases and V by 8 bases; bases with no gene match: 4. The germline V gene has CDR1 MNHEY and CDR2 SVGAGI. This CDR3 reads CASERTGDTGELFF. CDR3 nucleotide sequence: TGTGCCAGCGAAAGGACAGGGGACACCGGGGAGCTGTTTTTT.

The rearrangement links TRBV19 to TRBJ2-2, with 7 bases that match TRBD1. The CDR3 runs to 13 residues. CDR1 and CDR2 from the germline V gene are LNHDA and SQIVND (reference sequence). Trimming cost V 4 bases and J 7 bases; bases outside gene matches: 3. The CDR3 DNA is TGTGCCAGTAGTACCCCAGGGGGCGGGGAGCTGTTTTTT. Protein: CASSTPGGGELFF.

The V and J genes are TRBV6-2 or TRBV6-3 and TRBJ2-7, with a tentative D call TRBD2 (5 bases). V lost 5 bases to trimming and J lost 0 bases, with 14 bases between them. Germline CDR1 reads MNHEY; CDR2 reads SVGEGT. The CDR3 has 15 residues. The CDR3 sequence is CASSPSTGSSYEQYF. The CDR3, as DNA: TGTGCCAGCAGTCCGAGTACGGGAAGCTCCTACGAGCAGTACTTC.

The rearrangement links TRBV7-3 to TRBJ1-5, with 9 bases matching TRBD1. The CDR3 covers 19 residues. V lost 4 bases and J lost 0; bases outside the gene matches: 13. Germline V gene sequence: CDR1 SGHTA, CDR2 FQGTGA. CDR3 residues: CASSYARDRDRYSNQPQHF. The CDR3 region has the DNA TGTGCCAGCAGCTATGCCCGGGACAGGGACCGTTATAGCAATCAGCCCCAGCATTTT.

The gene calls are TRBV28 and TRBJ1-1; D gene ambiguous. There are 16 residues in the CDR3. V dropped 4 bases and J dropped 0 bases, with 15 bases sitting between them. Germline V gives CDR1 MDHEN, CDR2 SYDVKM. The CDR3 reads CASSSPGRNMNTEAFF. CDR3 coding DNA: TGTGCCAGCAGTTCTCCTGGCAGGAACATGAACACTGAAGCTTTCTTT.

V usage is TRBV11-1 and J usage is TRBJ2-1, with a possible D match to TRBD2 (7 bases). This CDR3 has 16 residues. Germline-derived CDR1 and CDR2 are SGHAT and FQDESV (reference sequence). The V and J ends lost 5 bases and 5 bases respectively, with 19 bases between them. The CDR3 sequence is CASSPSQRGGDNEQFF. The CDR3 nucleotides read TGTGCCAGCAGCCCTAGTCAGAGGGGGGGGGACAATGAGCAGTTCTTC.

This chain joins TRBV4-3 and TRBJ2-2; D ambiguous. Trimming left V 4 bases short and J 8 bases short, with 11 bases between. The germline V gene has CDR1 LGHNA and CDR2 YSLEER. The CDR3 extends over 13 amino acids. The CDR3 is CASSPFRVGELFF. CDR3 in DNA: TGCGCCAGCAGCCCGTTCCGGGTAGGGGAGCTGTTTTTT.

CDR3 region: CASSPDRVYQPQHF. The CDR3 nucleotides read TGTGCCAGCAGCCCGGACAGGGTGTATCAGCCCCAGCATTTT. V and J are TRBV7-2 and TRBJ1-5, with 8 positions matching TRBD1. The germline V gene encodes CDR1 SGHTA and CDR2 FQGNSA. The CDR3 is 14 residues long. Germline trimming cut 5 bases from V and 5 bases from J; bases unmatched to any gene: 5.

V is TRBV7-2 and J is TRBJ2-3; a weak D match, TRBD2 (5 bases). The germline CDR1 and CDR2 sequences are SGHTA and FQGNSA. This CDR3 spans 15 amino acids. The germline V and J ends were trimmed by 4 bases and 3 bases, with 14 bases remaining between them. The CDR3 DNA sequence: TGTGCCAGCAGCTCCCCGGGATCCCAAACAGATACGCAGTATTTT. Translated: CASSSPGSQTDTQYF.

The chain has TRBV6-2 or TRBV6-3 and TRBJ2-3; 7 bases agree with TRBD2. The length of the CDR3 is 16 residues. CDR1 is MNHEY, CDR2 SVGEGT, per germline. Unmatched junction bases numbered 5, after V lost 0 bases and J lost 2 bases. The CDR3 bases are TGTGCCAGCAGTTACTCCTTCCGGGAGGCCACAGATACGCAGTATTTT. Its protein product is CASSYSFREATDTQYF.

CDR3 DNA sequence: TGTGCCAGCAGCTCTTACCCATTAGCGGATACGCAGTATTTT. This encodes CASSSYPLADTQYF. V usage is TRBV7-2 and J usage is TRBJ2-3; D might be TRBD2 (5 bases). This CDR3 contains 14 residues. Germline V gene data show CDR1 as SGHTA and CDR2 as FQGNSA. The germline V and J ends were trimmed by 4 bases and 6 bases, with 14 bases remaining between them.

The count of this clone is one. DNA for the CDR3: TGTGCCAGCTCACCACCGGGACAGGGGGCGGAGGTAGCTTTCTTT. Its protein product is CASSPPGQGAEVAFF. V gene TRBV18 combines with J gene TRBJ1-1; 12 positions match TRBD1. The CDR3 runs 15 residues. V was clipped by 0 bases and J by 10 bases; unmatched bases: 6. Germline V gene lookup returns CDR1 KGHSH and CDR2 LQKENI.

The chain links TRBV3-1 (or the pseudogene TRBV3-2) to TRBJ2-3; 11 positions agree with TRBD2. There are 16 residues in the CDR3. The germline V gene encodes CDR1 LGHDT and CDR2 YNNKEL (reference sequence). V shed 5 bases and J 5 bases; nucleotides not matched to a gene: 9. CDR3 loop: CASSFTSGRMGDTQYF. CDR3 DNA sequence: TGTGCCAGCAGCTTCACTAGCGGGAGAATGGGAGATACGCAGTATTTT.

This clone was seen a single time. V and J are TRBV6-2 or TRBV6-3 and TRBJ2-7, with 10 bases matching TRBD2. CDR1 is MNHEY, CDR2 SVGEGT, per germline. The CDR3 runs to 18 residues. V trimming: 2 bases; J trimming: 2 bases; junction bases outside the gene matches: 12. The CDR3 spells CASSYRRSSGRSAYEQYF. CDR3 DNA sequence: TGTGCCAGCAGTTACCGAAGGTCTAGCGGGAGAAGCGCCTACGAGCAGTACTTC.